This T cell receptor (beta chain) was profiled in a study of CXCR3-negative and CXCR3-positive naive CD8 T cells. Study-wide findings and caveats: Within a donor, both naive subsets shared TRBV-TRBJ usage, unlike memory cells. A higher hydrophobicity marked the TRB CDR3s of CXCR3-positive naive cells versus CXCR3-negative naive cells. Most assays used freshly isolated PBMCs, as cryopreservation partially reduced CXCR3.

Sorting yielded triplicates of about 300,000 cells for each CD8+ T cell subset. The CD45RO-CCR7+CD27+CD95- phenotype denoted naive CD8+ T cells. This CDR3 comprises 12 residues. Germline assignment: CDR1 SQVTM and CDR2 ANQGSEA. cDNA libraries for TRB were generated by 5' RACE incorporating UMI labels. TCRdb re-called the 5' RACE reads and catalogs CDR3 proteins one per entry, DNA excluded. The sample table sets out 140,000 to 150,000 distinct CDR3 sequences. With regard to this clonotype: Its antigen is not known.

This receptor was obtained from a human donor in good health. Some clones in this sample may be carry-over from other donors' samples. The chain joins TRBV29-1 to TRBJ1-1. The sequencing sample was made of naive CXCR3+ CD8+ T cells from blood. Subset of the sample: CD45RO-CCR7+CD27+CD95- naive CD8+ T cells expressing CXCR3 (TNR3+). CDR3 residues: CSVDPWRREAFF.